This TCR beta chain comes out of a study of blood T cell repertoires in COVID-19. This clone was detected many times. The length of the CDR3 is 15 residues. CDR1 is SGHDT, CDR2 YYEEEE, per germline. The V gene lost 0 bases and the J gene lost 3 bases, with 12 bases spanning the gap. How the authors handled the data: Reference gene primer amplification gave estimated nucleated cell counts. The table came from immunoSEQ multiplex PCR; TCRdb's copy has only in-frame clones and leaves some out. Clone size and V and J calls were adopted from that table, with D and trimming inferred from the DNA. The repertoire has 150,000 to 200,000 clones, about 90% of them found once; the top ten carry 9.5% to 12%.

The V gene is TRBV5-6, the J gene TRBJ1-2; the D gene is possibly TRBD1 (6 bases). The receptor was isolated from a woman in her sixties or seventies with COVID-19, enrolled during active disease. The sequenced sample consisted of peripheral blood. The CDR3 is CASSLDGGQHYGYTF. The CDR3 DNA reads TGTGCCAGCAGCTTGGACGGGGGGCAGCACTATGGCTACACCTTC.